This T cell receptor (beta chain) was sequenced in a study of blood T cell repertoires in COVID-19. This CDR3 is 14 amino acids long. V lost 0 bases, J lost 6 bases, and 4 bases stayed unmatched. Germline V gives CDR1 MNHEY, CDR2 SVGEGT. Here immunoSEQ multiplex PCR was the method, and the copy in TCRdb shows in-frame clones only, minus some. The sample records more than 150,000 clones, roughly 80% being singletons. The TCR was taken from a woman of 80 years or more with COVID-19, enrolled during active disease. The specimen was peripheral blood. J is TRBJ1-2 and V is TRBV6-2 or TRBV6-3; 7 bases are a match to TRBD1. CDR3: CASSYSPGGHGYTF. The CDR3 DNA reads TGTGCCAGCAGTTACTCGCCAGGGGGTCATGGCTACACCTTC.